The next 18 T cell receptor beta chains were all read from a single sample in a study of Ad26.COV2.S vaccination and SARS-CoV-2 variants. Sequencing used immunoSEQ multiplex PCR; TCRdb keeps in-frame clones, though not all of them. The sample consists of about 440,000 clones, less than 95% of them appearing once. The sample's treatment: around 19 received Ad26.COV2.S at low or high dose, single or two shots; about 5 received placebo; per-sample allocation not given. All samples were drawn on day 63, counting from the first vaccine or placebo injection. The specimen comprised peripheral blood, sampled in a trial of Ad26.COV2.S vaccine versus placebo. These receptors came from a person between 18 and 65 years old who received the Ad26.COV2.S COVID-19 vaccine or a placebo.

The J gene is TRBJ1-5, the V gene TRBV30; 11 bases match TRBD1. The junction had 9 bases not matched to a gene; V was cut back by 3 bases and J by 2 bases. CDR1 and CDR2 (germline): GTSNPN, SVGIG (reference sequence). The CDR3 totals 17 residues. The CDR3 coding sequence is TGTGCCTGGAGCCGGGACAGGGGGTCTGTTGGCAATCAGCCCCAGCATTTT. Its translation: CAWSRDRGSVGNQPQHF.

The chain employs TRBV6-2 or TRBV6-3 and TRBJ2-7, with a weak D call TRBD2 (6 bases). The V gene lost 0 bases and the J gene lost 4 bases, with 19 bases spanning the gap. There are 17 residues in the CDR3. The germline V gene has CDR1 MNHEY and CDR2 SVGEGT. CDR3: CASSYSIPGGAGYEQYF. Written as DNA, the CDR3 is TGTGCCAGCAGTTACTCGATACCAGGCGGGGCGGGGTACGAGCAGTACTTC.

V gene TRBV28 combines with J gene TRBJ1-5, with no clear D. Trimming left V 2 bases short and J 9 bases short, with 14 bases between. The CDR3 is made up of 14 amino acids. Germline values: CDR1 MDHEN, CDR2 SYDVKM. The chain's CDR3 is CASSLAPIVWPQHF. Here the CDR3 DNA reads TGTGCCAGCAGTTTAGCTCCGATTGTTTGGCCCCAGCATTTT.

This rearrangement joins TRBV9 to TRBJ2-7, with D perhaps matching TRBD1 (6 bases). Germline values: CDR1 SGDLS, CDR2 YYNGEE. CDR3 size: 17 residues. V gave up 2 bases and J gave up 1 base, with 19 bases separating them. This chain's CDR3 is CASSVGVTGTTSYEQYF. The CDR3 coding sequence is TGTGCCAGCAGCGTTGGGGTAACCGGGACAACTTCCTACGAGCAGTACTTC.

The chain uses TRBV28 and TRBJ2-2; 12 bases match TRBD2. V dropped 8 bases and J dropped 6; count of bases not matched to a gene: 4. The V gene's germline CDR1 is MDHEN and CDR2 SYDVKM. The CDR3 spans 14 residues. The CDR3 here is CASWTSGIAGELFF. Written as DNA, the CDR3 is TGTGCCAGCTGGACTAGCGGGATCGCCGGGGAGCTGTTTTTT.

This clone has just a few counts. This chain joins TRBV28 and TRBJ2-7, with D possibly TRBD2 on 5 matching bases. There are 14 residues in the CDR3. Germline CDR1 reads MDHEN; CDR2 reads SYDVKM. The ends were cut back, 6 bases at V and 3 bases at J, with 15 bases in the middle. CDR3 protein: CASRYGDDYYEQYF. The CDR3 DNA is TGTGCCAGCAGATACGGGGATGACTACTACGAGCAGTACTTC.

This chain uses TRBV15 with TRBJ2-5; D perhaps matches TRBD1 (6 bases). CDR1 and CDR2 from the germline V gene are LNHNV and YYDKDF (reference sequence). Trimming removed 2 bases at V and 1 base at J, with 14 bases between. The CDR3 is made up of 16 amino acids. This chain's CDR3 is CATSRMNRATQETQYF. The CDR3 nucleotides are TGTGCCACCAGCAGAATGAACAGGGCAACCCAAGAGACCCAGTACTTC.

This clone was observed a few times. The chain's CDR3 is CASSGLFYEQYF. The DNA for the CDR3 is TGTGCCAGTAGCGGGCTTTTCTACGAGCAGTACTTC. The V call is TRBV19, the J call TRBJ2-7; no clear D gene. CDR1 is LNHDA, CDR2 SQIVND, per germline (reference sequence). The CDR3 length is 12 residues. Trimming pared 6 bases from V and 3 bases from J, leaving 9 bases between.

The J gene is TRBJ2-1, the V gene TRBV29-1; no clear D gene. Germline CDR1 SQVTM, CDR2 ANQGSEA. V shed 8 bases and J shed 8 bases, with 22 bases lying between them. The CDR3 covers 14 residues. CDR3 residues: CSFRAISEVDEQFF. The CDR3 coding sequence is TGCAGCTTCCGGGCCATTTCAGAGGTTGATGAGCAGTTCTTC.

CDR3 nucleotide sequence: TGTGCCAGCGGGGACCATGACAGGAACACTGAAGCTTTCTTT. Translated, it gives CASGDHDRNTEAFF. The chain uses TRBV27 and TRBJ1-1, with D maybe TRBD1 (5 bases). Germline V gives CDR1 MNHEY, CDR2 SMNVEV (reference sequence). The CDR3 consists of 14 residues. V lost 8 bases and J 1 base, leaving 14 bases between the germline ends.

The chain employs TRBV7-9 and TRBJ2-3; 8 bases agree with TRBD1. Unmatched junction bases numbered 9, after V lost 5 bases and J lost 2 bases. Germline lookup yields CDR1 SEHNR and CDR2 FQNEAQ (reference sequence). The CDR3 is 16 residues long. CDR3 sequence: CASSMFGTGITDTQYF. Written as DNA, the CDR3 is TGTGCCAGCAGCATGTTCGGGACAGGAATCACAGATACGCAGTATTTT.

This rearrangement joins TRBV5-1 to TRBJ2-5; the D gene is possibly TRBD1 (6 bases). There are 14 residues in the CDR3. Germline V CDR1 and CDR2: SGHRS, YFSETQ. V lost 3 bases to trimming and J lost 1 base, with 10 bases between them. CDR3 loop: CASSSDRSQETQYF. In nucleotides, the CDR3 is TGCGCCAGCAGCTCTGACAGGAGCCAAGAGACCCAGTACTTC.

CDR3 amino acids: CASSSQGEQPQHF. CDR3 in DNA: TGTGCCAGTAGTTCACAGGGCGAACAGCCCCAGCATTTT. This chain uses TRBV19 with TRBJ1-5; TRBD1 is a possible D gene (6 bases). The CDR3 has 13 amino acids. Germline loops: CDR1 LNHDA, CDR2 SQIVND (reference sequence). Trimming took 5 bases from V and 7 from J, leaving 12 bases between them.

The CDR3 here is CASSPVQGARPLREQYF. DNA of the CDR3: TGTGCCAGCAGCCCGGTACAGGGAGCCCGACCGCTTCGCGAGCAGTACTTC. The rearrangement uses TRBV3-1 (or the pseudogene TRBV3-2) and TRBJ2-7, with a tentative D call TRBD1 (6 bases). The CDR3 contains 17 residues. V was shortened by 4 bases and J by 6 bases, with 25 bases between the two germline ends. Germline assignment: CDR1 LGHDT and CDR2 YNNKEL (reference sequence).

The J gene is TRBJ2-1, the V gene TRBV9, with 10 bases identical to TRBD1. Losses at the gene ends were 3 bases for V and 4 bases for J; bases not matched to a gene: 4. The germline gives CDR1 SGDLS, CDR2 YYNGEE. The CDR3 extends over 15 amino acids. The chain's CDR3 is CASSEGGQGYNEQFF. CDR3 bases: TGTGCCAGCAGCGAAGGGGGACAGGGGTACAATGAGCAGTTCTTC.

The chain is built from TRBV29-1 and TRBJ2-1; tentatively, D is TRBD1 or TRBD2 (6 bases each). Trimming took 7 bases from V and 1 from J, leaving 14 bases between them. The CDR3 has 14 residues. Germline assignment: CDR1 SQVTM and CDR2 ANQGSEA. CDR3 nucleotide sequence: TGCAGCGGGAGGGGGGTTGGATCCTACAATGAGCAGTTCTTC. As protein: CSGRGVGSYNEQFF.

The rearrangement uses TRBV4-1 and TRBJ2-1; D possibly corresponds to TRBD2 (5 bases). The CDR3 runs to 15 residues. Germline lookup yields CDR1 MGHRA and CDR2 YSYEKL. Trimming removed 1 base from V and 4 bases from J, with 11 bases in between. The CDR3 DNA sequence: TGCGCCAGCAGCCAAGGATATGGGAGTTACAATGAGCAGTTCTTC. As protein: CASSQGYGSYNEQFF.

The chain couples TRBV2 to TRBJ2-1; 7 nucleotides align to TRBD2. V shed 4 bases, J shed 4 bases, and the junction held 10 bases outside the gene matches. Looked up from germline, CDR1 is SNHLY and CDR2 is FYNNEI. The CDR3 sequence is 16 residues long. The CDR3 loop is CASSASGGRGYNEQFF. Here the CDR3 DNA reads TGTGCCAGCAGTGCCTCGGGCGGGAGAGGTTACAATGAGCAGTTCTTC.